Listed here are 5 T cell receptor beta chains from one sample, sequenced in a study of T cell responses to AZD1222 COVID-19 vaccine. Method: immunoSEQ multiplex PCR; TCRdb's copy keeps in-frame clones and lacks some. The data contain some 130,000 clones, over 75% of them seen just once; the ten biggest clones take up about 1.5%. The sequences come from peripheral blood, collected on day 0 of AZD1222 vaccination. The source of these receptors is an adult in good health.

The chain has TRBV10-3 and TRBJ2-3; perhaps TRBD2 as D (7 bases). The V gene lost 3 bases and the J gene lost 5 bases, with 12 bases spanning the gap. CDR1 and CDR2 from the germline V gene are ENHRY and SYGVKD. The CDR3 runs 14 residues. The CDR3 reads CAISETGRGDTQYF. Here the CDR3 DNA reads TGTGCCATCAGTGAAACAGGGAGGGGAGATACGCAGTATTTT.

This clone has more than one count but fewer than ten. The V call is TRBV2, the J call TRBJ1-6, with TRBD1 matching 8 bases. V lost 6 bases to trimming and J lost 13 bases; unmatched junction nucleotides: 14. CDR1 SNHLY and CDR2 FYNNEI come from the germline V gene. CDR3 length: 15 residues. The CDR3 DNA reads as TGTGCCAGCAGCGTACGTGGACAGGGAGCGGTTCCCCTCCACTTT. Translating it yields CASSVRGQGAVPLHF.

This chain joins TRBV5-8 and TRBJ2-1; D may be TRBD1 (7 bases). This CDR3 is 15 amino acids long. The ends were cut back, 0 bases at V and 7 bases at J, with 14 bases in the middle. CDR1 and CDR2 from the germline V gene are SGHTS and YDEGEE. CDR3 bases: TGTGCCAGCAGCTTGGGACAGGGAGGAGTTAATGAGCAGTTCTTC. The encoded protein is CASSLGQGGVNEQFF. The whole variable domain, filled in from reference TRBV5-8 and TRBJ2-1, reads EAGVTQSPTHLIKTRGQQATLRCSPISGHTSVYWYQQALGLGLQFLLWYDEGEERNRGNFPPRFSGRQFPNYSSELNVNALELEDSALYLCASSLGQGGVNEQFFGPGTRLTVL.

The chain recombines TRBV7-9 with TRBJ1-2; D gene unclear. Germline V lookup: CDR1 SEHNR, CDR2 FQNEAQ (reference sequence). Trimming pared 1 base from V and 7 bases from J, leaving 10 bases between. The CDR3 covers 13 residues. The DNA for the CDR3 is TGTGCCAGCAGCTTAGTTGCTTTGGGTGGCTACACCTTC. Protein sequence: CASSLVALGGYTF. The full variable domain, rest sourced from reference TRBV7-9 and TRBJ1-2, is DTGVSQNPRHKITKRGQNVTFRCDPISEHNRLYWYRQTLGQGPEFLTYFQNEAQLEKSRLLSDRFSAERPKGSFSTLEIQRTEQGDSAMYLCASSLVALGGYTFGSGTRLTVV.

The V call is TRBV6-6, the J call TRBJ1-4; 9 nucleotides align to TRBD1. Germline V gives CDR1 MNHNY, CDR2 SVGAGI (reference sequence). V shed 2 bases, J shed 11 bases, and the junction held 12 bases outside the gene matches. The CDR3 runs to 16 residues. The CDR3 spells CASSYPPGTGRDKLFF. The DNA for the CDR3 is TGTGCCAGCAGTTACCCCCCCGGGACAGGGCGGGACAAACTGTTTTTT.